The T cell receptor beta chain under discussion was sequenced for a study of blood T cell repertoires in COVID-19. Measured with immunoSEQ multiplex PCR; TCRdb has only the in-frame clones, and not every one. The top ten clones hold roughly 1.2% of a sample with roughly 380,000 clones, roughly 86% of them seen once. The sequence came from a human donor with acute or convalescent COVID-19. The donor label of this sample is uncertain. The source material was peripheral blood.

The CDR3 is CAISEPLTSGSNEQFF. The CDR3 nucleotides read TGTGCCATCAGTGAGCCATTGACTAGCGGTTCCAATGAGCAGTTCTTC. The chain has TRBV10-3 and TRBJ2-1, with 9 bases identical to TRBD2. The V gene's germline CDR1 is ENHRY and CDR2 SYGVKD. The CDR3 sequence is 16 residues long. V lost 2 bases, J lost 6 bases, and 8 bases stayed unmatched.